These T cell receptor beta chains were read from a single sample in a study of T-cell reconstitution after alpha-beta-depleted transplantation in children. Each CDR3 protein is one row after TCRdb ran MiXCR on the PCR reads. The sample has about 240,000 distinct CDR3 sequences; roughly 25% are singletons. The sample here was PBMCs, taken before TCRalphabeta/CD19-depleted stem cell transplant. The receptors come from a girl aged 2 to 9 with Fanconi anemia, due to receive a stem cell transplant. CDR3s include the opening cysteine and the closing phenylalanine or tryptophan. D genes are given only for firm matches. Where a row states a size, it is once, few, many or the class of an expanded clone; other rows omit it.

j_call v_call d_call clone_size cdr3_nt cdr3_aa
TRBJ2-7 TRBV7-3 TRBD1 - TGTGCCAGCAGGCGGACCGGGACAGGGGCCTACGAGCAGTACTTC CASRRTGTGAYEQYF
TRBJ1-2 TRBV28 TRBD1 few TGTGCCAGCAGTTTCAGGGGGTACTATGGCTACACCTTC CASSFRGYYGYTF
TRBJ2-7 TRBV7-2 TRBD2 - TGTGCCAGCAGCTTAATAGTAACGGGGGGGCCGTCGGCCGAGCAGTACTTC CASSLIVTGGPSAEQYF
TRBJ2-7 TRBV20-1 - many TGCAGTGCTAGGTCCCTTTCGACATACGAGCAGTACTTC CSARSLSTYEQYF
TRBJ1-5 TRBV4-2 TRBD1 many TGTGCCAGCAGCCAAGACCCAGGGGGCCAGCCCCAGCATTTT CASSQDPGGQPQHF
TRBJ2-1 TRBV9 - - TGTGCCAGCAGCCGGACACCATTTGACAATGAGCAGTTCTTC CASSRTPFDNEQFF
TRBJ2-6 TRBV29-1 - many TGCAGCGTTTTAGGGGATCGATGGACCAACGTCCTGACTTTC CSVLGDRWTNVLTF
TRBJ1-2 TRBV29-1 - many TGCAGCGTTGAAGATCGAGGACAGATCTATGGCTACACCTTC CSVEDRGQIYGYTF
TRBJ2-7 TRBV20-1 TRBD1 - TGCAGTGCTCGATACCCCCCGACAGGGGGCTACGAGCAGTACTTC CSARYPPTGGYEQYF
TRBJ2-7 TRBV28 - - TGTGCCAGCAGTCCGCCGGGACACCCTACCTACGAGCAGTACTTC CASSPPGHPTYEQYF
TRBJ2-1 TRBV11-2 TRBD2 - TGTGCCAGCAGCCTCAAAGCGGGAGGTTATGTTGAGCAGTTCTTC CASSLKAGGYVEQFF
TRBJ2-7 TRBV28 TRBD2 few TGTGCCAGCAGTTTTCCCGTGACTAGCGGGAGTGTCGAGCAGTACTTC CASSFPVTSGSVEQYF
TRBJ2-4 TRBV10-1 - - TGCGCCAGCAGTGAGAGGTCGTGCACGGGGGTCATTCAGTACTTC CASSERSCTGVIQYF
TRBJ2-1 TRBV12-3/TRBV12-4 - many TGTGCCAGCGATTCGGGCGGCGTGCAGTTCTTC CASDSGGVQFF
TRBJ2-5 TRBV30 TRBD2 once TGTGCCGTCAGCGGGGGGGCACGGGAGACCCAGTACTTC CAVSGGARETQYF
TRBJ2-5 TRBV7-3 - few TGTGCCAGCAGCTTAGACAGGGAGGGGACCCAGTACTTC CASSLDREGTQYF
TRBJ2-1 TRBV29-1 TRBD1 - TGCAGCGTTGGAGGCGGCAGGGGGCTGGGTGAGCAGTTCTTC CSVGGGRGLGEQFF
TRBJ2-1 TRBV6-5 TRBD2 few TGTGCCAGCAGTTTACTGACTAGCGGGAGGCTTTCCGACAATGAGCAGTTCTTC CASSLLTSGRLSDNEQFF
TRBJ2-7 TRBV6-1 TRBD1 many TGTGCCAGCAGCCAGACAGGGCTGGGGGAGCAGTACTTC CASSQTGLGEQYF
TRBJ1-4 TRBV7-9 TRBD1 many TGTGCCAGCAGTACGGGACAGTTTGCAACTAATGAAAAACTGTTTTTT CASSTGQFATNEKLFF
TRBJ1-1 TRBV20-1 - many TGCAGTGCTAGTCTGTACACTGAAGCTTTCTTT CSASLYTEAFF
TRBJ1-5 TRBV20-1 TRBD1 - TGCAGTGCTAGAGTGTACCAGGGGGCGGGGCAGCCCCAGCATTTT CSARVYQGAGQPQHF
TRBJ2-3 TRBV28 - few TGTGCCAGCATTCTCGCTAGGTCAGATACGCAGTATTTT CASILARSDTQYF
TRBJ2-2 TRBV7-8 - - TGTGCCAGCAGCTTTTGGCGGGGGCCCTCCACCGGGGAGCTGTTTTTT CASSFWRGPSTGELFF
TRBJ1-5 TRBV12-3/TRBV12-4 - many TGTGCCAGCAGTTTCGCGGGTCCCAATCAGCCCCAGCATTTT CASSFAGPNQPQHF
TRBJ2-5 TRBV6-2/TRBV6-3 - few TGTGCCAGCAGTTACGGGAGAGAGACCCAGTACTTC CASSYGRETQYF
TRBJ1-6 TRBV13 TRBD1 - TGTGCCAGCAGCTCCGGACAGGGACGTAATTCACCCCTCCACTTT CASSSGQGRNSPLHF
TRBJ2-1 TRBV27 TRBD1 many TGTGCCAGCAATGACAGGGGAACTTACAATGAGCAGTTCTTC CASNDRGTYNEQFF
TRBJ2-7 TRBV29-1 TRBD1 many TGCAGCGTCCGCGGACAGGCCTACGAGCAGTACTTC CSVRGQAYEQYF
TRBJ1-1 TRBV29-1 - few TGCAGCGTTGTCCGGGAGGGACTTACTGAAGCTTTCTTT CSVVREGLTEAFF
TRBJ2-3 TRBV27 TRBD2 many TGTGCCAGCAGTCCCCACGGGCTAGCGGGGAGCACAGATACGCAGTATTTT CASSPHGLAGSTDTQYF
TRBJ2-5 TRBV29-1 - many TGCAGCGTTGAGATCCTGTCAGCGGAAGAGACCCAGTACTTC CSVEILSAEETQYF
TRBJ2-1 TRBV29-1 - few TGCAGCGTTACCGACGGGTACAATGAGCAGTTCTTC CSVTDGYNEQFF
TRBJ2-7 TRBV20-1 - few TGCAGTGCTCCGGACAGTGCTAGCTCCTACGAGCAGTACTTC CSAPDSASSYEQYF
TRBJ2-3 TRBV12-3/TRBV12-4 - many TGTGCCAGCAGCTACTTTTCTGGTAGTTTCGCAGATACGCAGTATTTT CASSYFSGSFADTQYF
TRBJ2-7 TRBV25-1 - - TGTGCCGGGAAAGGGTCGCAGTACTTC CAGKGSQYF
TRBJ2-2 TRBV7-3 - - TGTGCCAGCAGCTTGGCGGGGCCGTTCGCGAACACCGGGGAGCTGTTTTTT CASSLAGPFANTGELFF
TRBJ2-1 TRBV28 TRBD2 few TGTGCCAGCAGTTCTATCAATCGAGCGGGAGCTGTAGTGGTTTACAATGAGCAGTTCTTC CASSSINRAGAVVVYNEQFF